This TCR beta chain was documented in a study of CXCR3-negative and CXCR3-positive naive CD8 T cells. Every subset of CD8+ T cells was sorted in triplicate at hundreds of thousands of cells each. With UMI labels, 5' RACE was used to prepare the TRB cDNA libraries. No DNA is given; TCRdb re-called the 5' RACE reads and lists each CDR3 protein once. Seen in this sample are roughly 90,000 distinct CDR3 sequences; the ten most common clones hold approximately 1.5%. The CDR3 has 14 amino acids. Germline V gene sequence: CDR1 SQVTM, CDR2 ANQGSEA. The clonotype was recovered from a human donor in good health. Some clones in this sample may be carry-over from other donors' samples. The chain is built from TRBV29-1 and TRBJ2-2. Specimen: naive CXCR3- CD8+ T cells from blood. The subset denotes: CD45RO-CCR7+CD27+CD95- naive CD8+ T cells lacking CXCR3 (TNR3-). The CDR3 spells CSVERQVNTGELFF.